Below, one T cell receptor (beta chain) is given with its context. What it recognizes is unknown. PCR amplification relied on 60 Vbeta primers (plus 13 Jbeta primers). Data came from immunoSEQ multiplex PCR; TCRdb stores just in-frame clones and leaves some out. The table for this sample gives 130,000 or so clones. This sample was included in a study of cytomegalovirus exposure and HLA in healthy donors. Background on the study: An analysis done earlier identified 95 million to 140 million unique TCR beta sequences from about 179 million T cells. General observations from the study: TCR beta chains numbering more than 150 were designated cytomegalovirus-associated.

CDR1 is MNHNS, CDR2 SASEGT, per germline. The CDR3 is 13 amino acids. V lost 2 bases and J lost 4; bases outside the gene matches: 1. The source of this sequence is a man aged 18 to 30 in good health and CMV-seronegative. The V and J genes are TRBV6-1 and TRBJ2-5, with 7 bases that match TRBD2. The sample comprised PBMCs. CDR3: CASSELAGETQYF. The CDR3 DNA follows: TGTGCCAGCAGTGAATTAGCGGGAGAGACCCAGTACTTC.